The 9 T cell receptor beta chains listed next were all sequenced from one sample in a study of T-cell reconstitution after alpha-beta-depleted transplantation in children. The TCRbeta library was prepared with unique molecular identifiers. Each CDR3 protein gets one entry after TCRdb re-called the PCR reads with MiXCR. Of about 170,000 distinct CDR3 sequences listed, around 10% are singletons. The sample was PBMCs, taken before TCRalphabeta/CD19-depleted stem cell transplant. The origin of the receptors is a boy younger than 10 with acute myeloid leukemia, due to receive a stem cell transplant.

This clonotype was detected many times. The gene calls are TRBV28 and TRBJ2-7; 10 bases map to TRBD1. The length of the CDR3 is 15 residues. Trimming removed 6 bases from V and 1 base from J; junction bases left unmatched: 6. The germline V gene has CDR1 MDHEN and CDR2 SYDVKM. The CDR3 loop reads CASSPDRGLSYEQYF. CDR3 DNA sequence: TGTGCCAGCAGCCCGGACAGGGGGTTATCCTACGAGCAGTACTTC.

Ten or more counts support this clonotype. The chain uses TRBV6-4 and TRBJ2-3; TRBD1 is a possible D gene (5 bases). Germline V gene sequence: CDR1 MRHNA, CDR2 SNTAGT. This CDR3 has 14 amino acids. The germline V and J ends were trimmed by 5 bases and 0 bases, with 9 bases remaining between them. The DNA for the CDR3 is TGTGCCAGCAGTCCAGGGATTAGCACAGATACGCAGTATTTT. It is translated as CASSPGISTDTQYF.

The table lists this clonotype with many counts. The chain has TRBV5-1 and TRBJ2-5; 10 nucleotides agree with TRBD2. The V gene end was trimmed by 4 bases and the J gene end by 4 bases; junction bases not matched to a gene: 7. The CDR3 is 15 residues long. CDR1 and CDR2 (germline): SGHRS, YFSETQ. CDR3: CASSLERGGRETQYF. The CDR3 nucleotides are TGCGCCAGCAGCCTCGAGCGGGGGGGCCGAGAGACCCAGTACTTC.

This clonotype was detected many times. The chain recombines TRBV5-5 with TRBJ1-1; 8 bases agree with TRBD1. The CDR3 sequence is 18 residues long. With 0 bases clipped from V and 3 bases from J, the junction kept 13 bases outside the gene matches. The V gene's germline CDR1 is SGHKS and CDR2 YYEKEE (reference sequence). CDR3 residues: CASSLVFRGRNKYTEAFF. CDR3 DNA sequence: TGTGCCAGCAGCTTGGTGTTCAGGGGGCGTAATAAATACACTGAAGCTTTCTTT.

This clonotype was detected many times. The chain has TRBV27 and TRBJ2-1; 11 bases fit TRBD2. CDR3 length: 16 amino acids. Germline V gene sequence: CDR1 MNHEY, CDR2 SMNVEV (reference sequence). J was trimmed by 2 bases and V by 3 bases; bases with no gene match: 3. The chain's CDR3 is CASSFSTSGAYNEQFF. In DNA form, the CDR3 reads TGTGCCAGCAGTTTTTCGACTAGCGGGGCCTACAATGAGCAGTTCTTC.

This clonotype has ten or more counts. The J gene is TRBJ2-7, the V gene TRBV12-3 or TRBV12-4; 9 positions agree with TRBD2. V shed 3 bases and J 3 bases; nucleotides not matched to a gene: 3. The CDR3 sequence is 14 residues long. The CDR3 loop reads CASSLSGRFYEQYF. CDR3 in DNA: TGTGCCAGCAGTTTGAGCGGGAGGTTCTACGAGCAGTACTTC.

Ten or more counts support this clonotype. This chain joins TRBV2 and TRBJ1-5; the D gene is possibly TRBD1 (6 bases). V shed 7 bases and J shed 4 bases, with 11 bases lying between them. The germline CDR1 and CDR2 sequences are SNHLY and FYNNEI. The CDR3 length is 13 residues. The CDR3 DNA reads TGTGCCAGCACCGGGGACATAAATCAGCCCCAGCATTTT. Protein product: CASTGDINQPQHF.

The table lists this clonotype with many counts. This sequence joins TRBV5-6 and TRBJ1-1, with D perhaps matching TRBD1 (5 bases). V was cut by 0 bases and J by 3 bases, with 12 bases left in between. CDR1 SGHDT and CDR2 YYEEEE come from the germline V gene. The CDR3 runs to 15 residues. In nucleotides, the CDR3 is TGTGCCAGCAGCTTGGGGTTAGGGGCCTACACTGAAGCTTTCTTT. Translating it yields CASSLGLGAYTEAFF. The entire variable domain, with the rest obtained from reference TRBV5-6 and TRBJ1-1, is as follows: DAGVTQSPTHLIKTRGQQVTLRCSPKSGHDTVSWYQQALGQGPQFIFQYYEEEERQRGNFPDRFSGHQFPNYSSELNVNALLLGDSALYLCASSLGLGAYTEAFFGQGTRLTVV.

Ten or more counts support this clonotype. The rearrangement links TRBV5-4 to TRBJ1-1; D call uncertain. The CDR3 has 14 amino acids. V was trimmed by 2 bases and J by 5 bases, leaving 13 bases between them. Looked up from germline, CDR1 is SGHNT and CDR2 is YYREEE (reference sequence). CDR3 coding DNA: TGTGCCAGCAGCTTAAGGGTCCAAGGTACTGAAGCTTTCTTT. Protein product: CASSLRVQGTEAFF.